This T cell receptor (beta chain) is drawn from a study of CD8 T cells in Susac syndrome. Study background: Within the sequenced group of Susac syndrome patients, over 5 showed active disease and eight were in remission.

Sequencing of TCR beta was undertaken in CD8+ and CD4+ T cells derived from blood. All included Susac syndrome patients satisfied recently defined diagnostic criteria for definite or probable disease. Roughly 0.45 to 1 ug RNA was reverse transcribed with random hexamers. Each CDR3 protein gets one entry after TCRdb re-called the immunoSEQ multiplex PCR reads with MiXCR. The sample shows a few hundred thousand distinct CDR3 sequences, approximately 94% of them seen only once. This clonotype occurred once. The clonotype comes from a human donor with Susac syndrome. The specimen was CD4+ T cells from PBMCs.

The CDR3 reads CASSLENRGRYTGELFF. CDR3 in DNA: TGTGCCAGCAGCTTGGAAAACAGGGGGCGTTACACCGGGGAGCTGTTTTTT. V is TRBV5-6 and J is TRBJ2-2, with 9 bases aligning to TRBD1. The trim removed 0 bases at V and 3 bases at J, leaving 6 bases unmatched. The germline gives CDR1 SGHDT, CDR2 YYEEEE. The CDR3 is 17 amino acids.